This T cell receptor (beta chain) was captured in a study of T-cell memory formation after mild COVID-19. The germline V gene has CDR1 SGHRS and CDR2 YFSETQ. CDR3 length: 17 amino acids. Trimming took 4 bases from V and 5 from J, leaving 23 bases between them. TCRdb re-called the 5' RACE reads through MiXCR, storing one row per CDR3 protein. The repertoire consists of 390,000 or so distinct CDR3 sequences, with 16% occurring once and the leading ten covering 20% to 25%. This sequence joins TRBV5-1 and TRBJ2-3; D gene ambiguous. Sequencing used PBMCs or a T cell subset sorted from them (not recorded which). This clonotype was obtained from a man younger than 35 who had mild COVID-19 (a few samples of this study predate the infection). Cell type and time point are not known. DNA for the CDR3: TGCGCCAGCAGCCCCTACCCCACGCAGGCGCTGGGAGATACGCAGTATTTT. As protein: CASSPYPTQALGDTQYF.